This T cell receptor beta chain was captured by sequencing in a study of shared clonotypes between healthy human individuals. Germline assignment: CDR1 ENHRY and CDR2 SYGVKD. CDR3 length: 16 residues. The V segment lost 7 bases and the J segment 5 bases; nucleotides outside the gene matches: 10. Original handling: Without quality scores, immunoSEQ junctional reads could not be filtered like full-length reads. Sequenced by immunoSEQ multiplex PCR; TCRdb stores in-frame clones only, minus some. Clone size and the V and J calls come from that table; the DNA yielded D and trimming. The table has under 1,900,000 clones, 97% to 99% seen once.

The rearrangement joins TRBV10-3 to TRBJ2-1, with TRBD2 matching over 11 bases. Sequencing input: naive CD4+ T cells sorted from blood. Indicated subset: CD45RA+ positively selected. The clonotype was recovered from a man aged 25 to 45 in good health. The CDR3 region is CAINPTTSGIHNEQFF. The CDR3 coding sequence is TGTGCCATCAATCCTACGACTAGCGGGATCCACAATGAGCAGTTCTTC.